These T cell receptor beta chains were read from a single sample in a study of shared clonotypes between healthy human individuals. Clones were sequenced by immunoSEQ multiplex PCR, and TCRdb holds only the in-frame ones, with some missing. This sample yields approximately 500,000 clones, of which nearly 80% are seen a single time; roughly an eighth belongs to the top ten. Sequenced material: PBMCs. Receptors originate from a woman aged 40 to 55 in good health. Some clones in this sample may be carry-over from other donors' samples. Both conserved end residues are part of each CDR3. D genes are given only for firm matches. The size entry is marked missing in some rows and otherwise reads once, few, many or a size class.

-	TRBJ2-7	15	-	TRBV6-1	TGTGCCAGCAGACCCGACACTGGCGCCTTTTACGAGCAGTACTTC	CASRPDTGAFYEQYF
TRBD2	TRBJ2-1	14	-	TRBV11-3	TGTGCCAGCAGCGCAGGACTAGAAGGCGGGGAGCAGTTCTTC	CASSAGLEGGEQFF
-	TRBJ2-3	15	-	TRBV18	TGTGCCAGCTCACCGACCTCACAGGCGGCGGATACGCAGTATTTT	CASSPTSQAADTQYF
TRBD2	TRBJ2-7	17	-	TRBV18	TGTGCCAGCTCACCACCGCCCGGGACTAGCGGCTCCTACGAGCAGTACTTC	CASSPPPGTSGSYEQYF
-	TRBJ2-7	11	few	TRBV6-5	TGTGCCAGCAGTTACAATCTCGAGCAGTACTTC	CASSYNLEQYF
-	TRBJ2-7	13	-	TRBV30	TGTGCCTGGAGTCCTTTGGCGGGGAACGAGCAGTACTTC	CAWSPLAGNEQYF
-	TRBJ2-2	15	-	TRBV28	TGTGCCAGCAGTTTGCTCCAAACGAACACCGGGGAGCTGTTTTTT	CASSLLQTNTGELFF
TRBD2	TRBJ2-1	14	-	TRBV30	TGTGCCTGGAAACTAGCGGTAACCTACAATGAGCAGTTCTTC	CAWKLAVTYNEQFF
TRBD1	TRBJ1-2	13	-	TRBV18	TGTGCCAGCTCGTCGGACAGGGGCTATGGCTACACCTTC	CASSSDRGYGYTF
-	TRBJ1-2	15	-	TRBV5-1	TGCGCCAGCAGCGATACCGGGACAACTAACTATGGCTACACCTTC	CASSDTGTTNYGYTF
-	TRBJ2-3	14	-	TRBV18	TGTGCCAGCTCACCACTCGGGAGCACAGATACGCAGTATTTT	CASSPLGSTDTQYF
-	TRBJ2-5	14	-	TRBV5-1	TGCGCCAGCAGCGGGGGTGGAAGTTTAGAGACCCAGTACTTC	CASSGGGSLETQYF
-	TRBJ1-6	13	-	TRBV18	TGTGCCAGCCGGACGGCAAATGATTCACCCCTCCACTTT	CASRTANDSPLHF
TRBD1	TRBJ1-2	16	-	TRBV4-1	TGCGCCAGCAGCCCCCCCTTAGGACAGGGTATCTATGGCTACACCTTC	CASSPPLGQGIYGYTF
-	TRBJ2-3	13	-	TRBV30	TGTGCCTGGAGTTACGGGAGCACAGATACGCAGTATTTT	CAWSYGSTDTQYF
-	TRBJ1-2	14	-	TRBV6-5	TGTGCCAGCAGTTACTCCCCAGGGGCTGGGGGCTACACCTTC	CASSYSPGAGGYTF
-	TRBJ2-5	13	-	TRBV29-1	TGCAGCGCCGTAGTGTGGGGGGTTGAGACCCAGTACTTC	CSAVVWGVETQYF
TRBD1	TRBJ2-7	14	-	TRBV9	TGTGCCAGCAGCGAAGGACAGGTTCCCTACGAGCAGTACTTC	CASSEGQVPYEQYF
-	TRBJ2-2	14	once	TRBV28	TGTGCCAGCAGTTTATTCAGGGTTGCCGGGGAGCTGTTTTTT	CASSLFRVAGELFF